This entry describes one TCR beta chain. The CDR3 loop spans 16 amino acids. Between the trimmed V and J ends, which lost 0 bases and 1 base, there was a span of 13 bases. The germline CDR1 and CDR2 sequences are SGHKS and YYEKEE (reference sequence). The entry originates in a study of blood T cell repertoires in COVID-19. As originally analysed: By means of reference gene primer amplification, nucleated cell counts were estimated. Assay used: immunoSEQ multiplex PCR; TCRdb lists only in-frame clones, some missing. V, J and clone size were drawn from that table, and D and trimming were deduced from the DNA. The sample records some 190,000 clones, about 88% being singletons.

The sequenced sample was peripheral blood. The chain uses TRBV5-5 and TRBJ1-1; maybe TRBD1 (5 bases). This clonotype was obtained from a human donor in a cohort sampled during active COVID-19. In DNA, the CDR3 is TGTGCCAGCAGCTTGGTTAGGACATCATGGAACACTGAAGCTTTCTTT. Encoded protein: CASSLVRTSWNTEAFF. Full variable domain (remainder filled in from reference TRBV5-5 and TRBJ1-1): DAGVTQSPTHLIKTRGQQVTLRCSPISGHKSVSWYQQVLGQGPQFIFQYYEKEERGRGNFPDRFSARQFPNYSSELNVNALLLGDSALYLCASSLVRTSWNTEAFFGQGTRLTVV.